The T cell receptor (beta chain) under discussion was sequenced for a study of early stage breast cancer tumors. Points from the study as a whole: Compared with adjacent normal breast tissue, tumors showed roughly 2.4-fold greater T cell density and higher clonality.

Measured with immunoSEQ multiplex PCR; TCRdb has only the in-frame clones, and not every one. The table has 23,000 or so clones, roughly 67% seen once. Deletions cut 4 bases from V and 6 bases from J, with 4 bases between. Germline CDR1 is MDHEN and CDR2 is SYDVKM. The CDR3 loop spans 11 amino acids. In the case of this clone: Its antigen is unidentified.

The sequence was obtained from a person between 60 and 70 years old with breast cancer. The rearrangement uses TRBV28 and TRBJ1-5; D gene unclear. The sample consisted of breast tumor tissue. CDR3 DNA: TGTGCCAGCAGTTCTTCTCAGCCCCAGCATTTT. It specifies CASSSSQPQHF.